This T cell receptor (beta chain) was recorded in a study of blood T cells in healthy people across ages. Overall study context: Template switching captured about one barcoded beta molecule per two T cells. Points from the study as a whole: Underestimates were what the diversity estimates from one million T cells were considered to be.

A sample-barcoded 5' primer and a J-beta primer mix were used in a second PCR of roughly 7 to 11 cycles. MiXCR, applied by TCRdb to the 5' RACE reads, yields one record per CDR3 protein. The sample holds about 940,000 distinct CDR3 sequences, about 44% seen once. Germline trimming cut 4 bases from V and 7 bases from J; bases unmatched to any gene: 12. Germline CDR1 and CDR2: PRHDT and FYEKMQ (reference sequence). CDR3 size: 15 residues. This clonotype was counted between two and nine times. Its antigen remains unknown. The chain is built from TRBV13 and TRBJ1-2, with 7 bases lining up with TRBD1. Sequencing used blood. This sequence originates from a man aged 30 to 45 in good health. CDR3 protein: CASSSLLDREGGYTF. CDR3 coding DNA: TGTGCCAGCAGCTCGCTGTTAGACAGGGAGGGTGGCTACACCTTC. Filled out from reference TRBV13 and TRBJ1-2, the complete variable domain reads AAGVIQSPRHLIKEKRETATLKCYPIPRHDTVYWYQQGPGQDPQFLISFYEKMQSDKGSIPDRFSAQQFSDYHSELNMSSLELGDSALYFCASSSLLDREGGYTFGSGTRLTVV.